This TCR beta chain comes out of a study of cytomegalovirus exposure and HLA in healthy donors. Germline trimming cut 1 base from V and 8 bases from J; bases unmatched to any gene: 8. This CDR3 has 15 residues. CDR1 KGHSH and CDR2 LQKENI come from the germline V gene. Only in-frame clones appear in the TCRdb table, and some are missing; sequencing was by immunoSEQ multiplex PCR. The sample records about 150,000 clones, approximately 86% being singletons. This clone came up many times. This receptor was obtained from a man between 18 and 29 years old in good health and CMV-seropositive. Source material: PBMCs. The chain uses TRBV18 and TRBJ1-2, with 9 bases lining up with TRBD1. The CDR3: CASSPRLQGAEGYTF. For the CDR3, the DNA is TGTGCCAGCTCACCACGGTTACAGGGGGCGGAAGGCTACACCTTC. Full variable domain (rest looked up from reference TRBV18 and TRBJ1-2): NAGVMQNPRHLVRRRGQEARLRCSPMKGHSHVYWYRQLPEEGLKFMVYLQKENIIDESGMPKERFSAEFPKEGPSILRIQQVVRGDSAAYFCASSPRLQGAEGYTFGSGTRLTVV.